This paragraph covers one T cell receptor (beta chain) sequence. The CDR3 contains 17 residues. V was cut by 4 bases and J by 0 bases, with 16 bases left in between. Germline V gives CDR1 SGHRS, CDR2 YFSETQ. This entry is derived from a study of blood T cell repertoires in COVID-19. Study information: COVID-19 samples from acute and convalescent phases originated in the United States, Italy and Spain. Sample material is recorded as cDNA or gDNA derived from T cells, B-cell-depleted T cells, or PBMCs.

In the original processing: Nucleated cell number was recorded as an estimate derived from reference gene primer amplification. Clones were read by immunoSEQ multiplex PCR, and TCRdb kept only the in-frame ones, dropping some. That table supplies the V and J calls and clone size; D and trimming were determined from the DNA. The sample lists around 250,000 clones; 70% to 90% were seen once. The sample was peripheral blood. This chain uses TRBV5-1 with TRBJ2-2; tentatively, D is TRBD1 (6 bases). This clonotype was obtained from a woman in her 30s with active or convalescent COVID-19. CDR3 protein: CASSPLDSLTNTGELFF. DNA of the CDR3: TGCGCCAGCAGCCCACTGGACAGCCTAACGAACACCGGGGAGCTGTTTTTT.